A single sample is the source of the 16 T cell receptor beta chains below, sequenced in a study of graft-versus-host responses after intestinal transplantation. The assay was immunoSEQ multiplex PCR, and TCRdb's table has in-frame clones only and misses some. The sample comprises about 92,000 clones, roughly 87% of which are singletons, and roughly 17% rests with the top ten. For these TCRs, the target antigens are not known. This specimen consisted of unstimulated CD8+ T cells sorted from spleen or lymph node cells, obtained before intestinal transplant. The receptors shown here come from a human donor who received an intestinal transplant.

The table lists this clone with a few counts. The chain has TRBV19 and TRBJ1-5, with D possibly being TRBD1 (5 bases). Germline lookup yields CDR1 LNHDA and CDR2 SQIVND (reference sequence). The CDR3 covers 16 residues. Trimming left V 2 bases short and J 0 bases short, with 11 bases between. This chain's CDR3 is CASSIPGHYSNQPQHF. CDR3 coding DNA: TGTGCCAGTAGTATACCAGGACATTATAGCAATCAGCCCCAGCATTTT.

This sequence joins TRBV9 and TRBJ2-7, with D hard to call. From germline, CDR1 is SGDLS and CDR2 YYNGEE. This CDR3 region has 11 residues. Trimming took off 4 bases at V and 2 bases at J, with 4 bases between the two ends. CDR3 in DNA: TGTGCCAGCAGCTTAACCTACGAGCAGTACTTC. It yields the protein CASSLTYEQYF.

The sample holds one count of this clone. The genes are TRBV4-1 and TRBJ2-1; a possible D gene is TRBD2 (6 bases). From germline, CDR1 is MGHRA and CDR2 YSYEKL. Between the trimmed V and J ends, which lost 1 base and 8 bases, there was a span of 15 bases. This CDR3 comprises 15 residues. For the CDR3, the DNA is TGCGCCAGCAGCCAAGCGGGAGAAGGGTTTGATGAGCAGTTCTTC. Protein: CASSQAGEGFDEQFF.

This clone showed up just a few times. The DNA of the CDR3 is TGTGCCAGCAGTTTCCCCGAAAACAGCCCCTACGAGCAGTACTTC. Residues: CASSFPENSPYEQYF. The chain employs TRBV6-6 and TRBJ2-7; D not certain. The CDR3 contains 15 residues. V lost 4 bases to trimming and J lost 2 bases, with 15 bases between them. Germline V gene sequence: CDR1 MNHNY, CDR2 SVGAGI (reference sequence).

This clone turned up a few times. The rearrangement joins TRBV6-6 to TRBJ2-7; 12 bases map to TRBD1. The V gene's germline CDR1 is MNHNY and CDR2 SVGAGI (reference sequence). The length of the CDR3 is 15 residues. The V gene end was trimmed by 2 bases and the J gene end by 8 bases; junction bases not matched to a gene: 7. The CDR3 sequence: CASSYTGQGAVKQYF. For the CDR3, the DNA is TGTGCCAGCAGTTACACGGGACAGGGGGCTGTGAAGCAGTACTTC.

The J gene is TRBJ1-2, the V gene TRBV23-1; TRBD1 might be the D (5 bases). TRBV23-1 has ORF status, its function being uncertain. This CDR3 is built from 16 residues. V lost 0 bases, J lost 1 base, and 12 bases lay in between. CDR3: CASSQSGRDRNYGYTF. The DNA for the CDR3 is TGCGCCAGCAGTCAATCTGGGAGGGACCGTAACTATGGCTACACCTTC.

The J gene is TRBJ2-5, the V gene TRBV4-1, with 10 bases fitting TRBD1. Germline V gives CDR1 MGHRA, CDR2 YSYEKL. V lost 0 bases, J lost 3 bases, and 1 base stayed unmatched. This CDR3 spans 15 amino acids. The CDR3 loop reads CASSQDGTGEETQYF. The DNA for the CDR3 is TGCGCCAGCAGCCAAGATGGGACAGGGGAAGAGACCCAGTACTTC.

This clone was seen a single time. This chain uses TRBV6-6 with TRBJ2-1; TRBD2 matches 7 bases. The CDR3 contains 16 residues. V was clipped by 4 bases and J by 5 bases; unmatched bases: 11. Germline CDR1 MNHNY, CDR2 SVGAGI (reference sequence). The CDR3: CASSSIGGSPDNEQFF. The DNA of the CDR3 is TGTGCCAGCAGTTCCATTGGCGGGAGTCCTGACAATGAGCAGTTCTTC.

The chain carries TRBV12-2 and TRBJ1-5; TRBD1, the table's D call, lacks a check against the DNA. TRBV12-2 is given as a pseudogene. The CDR3 contains 17 residues. The CDR3 bases are TGTGCAAGTCGCTTAGTATTCGGACACGCGAACGCATGGCCCCAGCATTTT. It is translated as CASRLVFGHANAWPQHF.

The chain carries TRBV7-9 and TRBJ1-2; D might be TRBD1 (6 bases). The CDR3 has 14 residues. Germline CDR1 reads SEHNR; CDR2 reads FQNEAQ (reference sequence). Deletions cut 5 bases from V and 5 bases from J, with 15 bases between. The CDR3: CASSMNRVGYGYTF. The CDR3 region has the DNA TGTGCCAGCAGCATGAACAGGGTAGGGTATGGCTACACCTTC. Based on the CDR3 plus reference TRBV7-9 and TRBJ1-2, the full variable domain is DTGVSQNPRHKITKRGQNVTFRCDPISEHNRLYWYRQTLGQGPEFLTYFQNEAQLEKSRLLSDRFSAERPKGSFSTLEIQRTEQGDSAMYLCASSMNRVGYGYTFGSGTRLTVV.

This chain uses TRBV13 with TRBJ2-2, with a weak D call TRBD1 (5 bases). This CDR3 contains 14 residues. The germline V and J ends were trimmed by 5 bases and 4 bases, with 11 bases remaining between them. Germline CDR1 is PRHDT and CDR2 is FYEKMQ (reference sequence). CDR3: CASSQGSPTGELFF. The CDR3 DNA reads TGTGCCAGCAGCCAGGGAAGCCCCACCGGGGAGCTGTTTTTT. Complete variable domain (other parts from reference TRBV13 and TRBJ2-2): AAGVIQSPRHLIKEKRETATLKCYPIPRHDTVYWYQQGPGQDPQFLISFYEKMQSDKGSIPDRFSAQQFSDYHSELNMSSLELGDSALYFCASSQGSPTGELFFGEGSRLTVL.

The rearrangement uses TRBV9 and TRBJ1-3; no clear D. The V gene lost 3 bases and the J gene lost 0 bases, with 13 bases spanning the gap. The CDR3 totals 16 residues. Germline lookup yields CDR1 SGDLS and CDR2 YYNGEE. CDR3 in amino acids: CASSGEGGISGNTIYF. The DNA for the CDR3 is TGTGCCAGCAGCGGCGAGGGTGGTATCTCTGGAAACACCATATATTTT.

A remark on this clone: This same CDR3 is encoded by further DNA sequences in the sample. V gene TRBV5-1 combines with J gene TRBJ2-1; no reliable D call. Deletions cut 0 bases from V and 6 bases from J, with 7 bases between. CDR3 size: 13 residues. Per the germline V gene, CDR1 is SGHRS and CDR2 is YFSETQ. The CDR3 protein is CASSLVWGNEQFF. DNA of the CDR3: TGCGCCAGCAGCTTGGTCTGGGGCAATGAGCAGTTCTTC.

The chain couples TRBV25-1 to TRBJ1-5, with 10 bases identical to TRBD1. The CDR3 is 13 residues long. V gave up 6 bases and J gave up 5 bases; unmatched junction bases: 1. Germline CDR1 and CDR2: MGHDK and SYGVNS. The CDR3 nucleotides are TGTGCCAGCAGGGGGACAGGGGATCAGCCCCAGCATTTT. It specifies CASRGTGDQPQHF.

The rearrangement joins TRBV4-2 to TRBJ1-5, with D possibly matching TRBD1 (6 bases). Deletions cut 2 bases from V and 4 bases from J, with 12 bases between. The V gene's germline CDR1 is LGHNA and CDR2 YNFKEQ. The length of the CDR3 is 15 residues. The chain's CDR3 is CASSQNRDWNQPQHF. The CDR3 DNA reads as TGTGCCAGCAGCCAAAACAGGGATTGGAATCAGCCCCAGCATTTT.

CDR3 protein: CASSFGTVEHGYTF. CDR3 bases: TGTGCCAGCAGCTTCGGGACAGTGGAACATGGCTACACCTTC. The chain has TRBV13 and TRBJ1-2, with 7 positions matching TRBD1. V dropped 3 bases and J dropped 6; count of bases not matched to a gene: 7. This CDR3 spans 14 amino acids. Germline CDR1 and CDR2: PRHDT and FYEKMQ (reference sequence).